What follows are 29 T cell receptor beta chains derived from one specimen sequenced in a study of post-analysis software for immune sequencing data. Study-level findings and limits: Higher frequency in patients than in controls was seen for about five TRBV segments, with TRBV5-6, TRBV5-1 and TRBV20-1 among them.

Carried by the TCR beta cDNA libraries were unique molecular identifiers. One entry per CDR3 protein, called by TCRdb with MiXCR from the PCR reads. The data contain some 700,000 distinct CDR3 sequences, 59% of them singletons. Antigens for these TCRs are unknown. The specimen sequenced was blood. The source is a girl aged 2 to 10 with multiple sclerosis.

The gene calls are TRBV24-1 and TRBJ2-3, with 7 bases that match TRBD2. Germline V gene sequence: CDR1 KGHDR, CDR2 SFDVKD. J gave up 1 base and V 3 bases, and 9 bases lay outside the gene matches. The CDR3 runs 17 residues. DNA of the CDR3: TGTGCCACCAGTGATCCAGGCATGGGGGGGGGCACAGATACGCAGTATTTT. This sequence encodes CATSDPGMGGGTDTQYF.

The rearrangement joins TRBV12-3 or TRBV12-4 to TRBJ2-7; 7 bases are shared with TRBD2. The CDR3 totals 17 residues. Losses at the gene ends were 1 base for V and 1 base for J; bases not matched to a gene: 10. The CDR3 reads CASSLVVRSSGSYEQYF. For the CDR3, the DNA is TGTGCCAGCAGTTTAGTAGTCCGTTCTAGCGGTTCCTACGAGCAGTACTTC.

Note on this clonotype: The junction and the germline gene differ at one end; a read error may be behind it. The chain has TRBV7-2 and TRBJ1-5, with D possibly TRBD1 on 6 matching bases. This CDR3 contains 15 residues. Per germline, CDR1 SGHTA and CDR2 FQGNSA. The CDR3 DNA follows: TGCGCCAGCAGCTTAGCCGGGGGCGTCAATCAGCCCCAGCATTTT. Translation gives CASSLAGGVNQPQHF.

This clonotype was counted between two and nine times. The chain couples TRBV7-8 to TRBJ1-5, with D uncertain. There are 14 residues in the CDR3. Germline CDR1 is SGHVS and CDR2 is FQNEAQ. The V and J ends lost 1 base and 3 bases respectively, with 7 bases between them. This chain's CDR3 is CASSLVPINQPQHF. CDR3 sequence (DNA): TGTGCCAGCAGCTTAGTACCGATCAATCAGCCCCAGCATTTT.

The genes are TRBV20-1 and TRBJ2-4; 8 nucleotides line up with TRBD2. The length of the CDR3 is 14 residues. Germline-derived CDR1 and CDR2 are DFQATT and SNEGSKA (reference sequence). J lost 13 bases, V lost 3 bases, and 14 bases had no gene match. As DNA, the CDR3 is TGCAGTGCTAGCGCGGGACTAGTTCATAGGGAGCAGTACTTC. This codes for CSASAGLVHREQYF.

The chain combines TRBV6-2 or TRBV6-3 with TRBJ2-2, with TRBD2 matching 7 bases. CDR1 and CDR2 from the germline V gene are MNHEY and SVGEGT. This CDR3 comprises 15 residues. Trimming cost V 1 base and J 5 bases; bases outside gene matches: 4. This CDR3 is CASSYYNSGTGELFF. In nucleotides, the CDR3 is TGTGCCAGCAGTTACTACAATAGCGGGACCGGGGAGCTGTTTTTT.

This chain links TRBV10-3 with TRBJ2-1; TRBD1 agrees at 10 bases. Germline V gene sequence: CDR1 ENHRY, CDR2 SYGVKD. The V and J ends lost 10 bases and 5 bases, in that order; junction bases with no gene match: 11. This CDR3 region has 15 residues. The CDR3 nucleotides are TGTGCCACCCAATTCGGACAGGGGGGGAACAATGAGCAGTTCTTC. Translating it yields CATQFGQGGNNEQFF.

The V call is TRBV6-5, the J call TRBJ1-2; D uncertain. Germline V gene lookup returns CDR1 MNHEY and CDR2 SVGAGI. Trimming took 0 bases from V and 4 from J, leaving 9 bases between them. The CDR3 totals 14 residues. Written as DNA, the CDR3 is TGTGCCAGCAGTTACTCGACCGGCGGCTATGGCTACACCTTC. Encoded protein: CASSYSTGGYGYTF.

The chain employs TRBV3-1 and TRBJ2-1; D not resolved. The germline V and J ends were trimmed by 0 bases and 4 bases, with 13 bases remaining between them. This CDR3 region has 16 residues. The germline V gene has CDR1 LGHDT and CDR2 YNNKEL (reference sequence). The CDR3 DNA reads TGTGCCAGCAGCCAAGATTCGACTGACTGGTACAATGAGCAGTTCTTC. It is translated as CASSQDSTDWYNEQFF.

The chain recombines TRBV6-6 with TRBJ2-6; TRBD2 might be the D (5 bases). Deletions cut 6 bases from V and 13 bases from J, with 13 bases between. CDR1 is MNHNY, CDR2 SVGAGI, per germline (reference sequence). This CDR3 comprises 12 residues. The CDR3 loop is CASRLDERVLTF. CDR3 coding DNA: TGTGCCAGCAGACTGGACGAGCGGGTCCTGACTTTC.

The V and J genes are TRBV6-6 and TRBJ2-7; D gene unclear. Germline V gene lookup returns CDR1 MNHNY and CDR2 SVGAGI (reference sequence). The CDR3 has 12 amino acids. Trimming removed 2 bases from V and 2 bases from J, with 4 bases in between. DNA for the CDR3: TGTGCCAGCAGTTACGAGACCTACGAGCAGTACTTC. Amino acids: CASSYETYEQYF.

The CDR3 protein is CASSLAGTGGGYEQYF. DNA of the CDR3: TGTGCCAGCAGCTTAGCCGGGACAGGGGGGGGCTACGAGCAGTACTTC. This rearrangement joins TRBV7-2 to TRBJ2-7, with 11 positions matching TRBD1. Germline CDR1 SGHTA, CDR2 FQGNSA. The CDR3 sequence is 16 residues long. V dropped 0 bases and J dropped 3; count of bases not matched to a gene: 4.

The chain links TRBV7-2 to TRBJ1-4; 7 bases align to TRBD1. J lost 5 bases, V lost 5 bases, and 14 bases had no gene match. From germline, CDR1 is SGHTA and CDR2 FQGNSA. The CDR3 runs 17 residues. Here the CDR3 reads CASSRKLRQGLNEKLFF. The DNA of the CDR3 is TGTGCCAGCAGCCGAAAGTTACGACAGGGCTTGAATGAAAAACTGTTTTTT.

The CDR3 region is CASSHRRGGNEQFF. CDR3 coding DNA: TGTGCCAGCAGTCACCGACGGGGGGGCAATGAGCAGTTCTTC. V and J are TRBV27 and TRBJ2-1; TRBD2 aligns across 8 bases. CDR1 is MNHEY, CDR2 SMNVEV, per germline (reference sequence). After removal of 5 bases from V and 6 bases from J, the junction contained 6 bases not matched to a gene. The CDR3 is 14 amino acids.

This clonotype was detected only once. This chain links TRBV11-2 with TRBJ2-1; 9 bases align to TRBD2. Germline CDR1 and CDR2: SGHAT and FQNNGV. Trimming removed 4 bases from V and 8 bases from J; junction bases left unmatched: 12. The length of the CDR3 is 16 residues. CDR3 nucleotides: TGTGCCAGCAGCTCCCCGACTAGCGGCGCTATGGATGAGCAGTTCTTC. Translated, it gives CASSSPTSGAMDEQFF. The variable domain in full, completed from reference TRBV11-2 and TRBJ2-1, reads EAGVAQSPRYKIIEKRQSVAFWCNPISGHATLYWYQQILGQGPKLLIQFQNNGVVDDSQLPKDRFSAERLKGVDSTLKIQPAKLEDSAVYLCASSSPTSGAMDEQFFGPGTRLTVL.

The chain is built from TRBV25-1 and TRBJ2-5, with a weak D call TRBD2 (5 bases). With 3 bases removed from V and 3 bases from J, the gap between germline ends came to 5 bases. CDR3 length: 12 amino acids. Germline values: CDR1 MGHDK, CDR2 SYGVNS. The CDR3 spells CASSDGEETQYF. DNA for the CDR3: TGTGCCAGCAGTGACGGGGAAGAGACCCAGTACTTC.

This clonotype was counted a single time. This chain joins TRBV2 and TRBJ2-7, with D perhaps TRBD1 or TRBD2 (5 bases each). V lost 4 bases and J 6 bases, leaving 13 bases between the germline ends. CDR1 SNHLY and CDR2 FYNNEI come from the germline V gene. CDR3 length equals 13 residues. The CDR3 is CASSGGYACEQYF. DNA of the CDR3: TGTGCCAGCAGTGGGGGGTACGCCTGCGAGCAGTACTTC.

The gene calls are TRBV4-2 and TRBJ2-3; 7 nucleotides match TRBD2. J gave up 0 bases and V 0 bases, and 0 bases lay outside the gene matches. Germline V gene lookup returns CDR1 LGHNA and CDR2 YNFKEQ. This CDR3 is built from 15 residues. The CDR3 DNA reads as TGTGCCAGCAGCCAAGAGCGGGGGAGCACAGATACGCAGTATTTT. Encoded protein: CASSQERGSTDTQYF.

The gene calls are TRBV10-3 and TRBJ2-1; 11 positions agree with TRBD2. Trimming cost V 0 bases and J 3 bases; bases outside gene matches: 4. CDR3 length: 17 residues. CDR1 and CDR2 from the germline V gene are ENHRY and SYGVKD. CDR3 coding DNA: TGTGCCATCAGTGAGTCAGGTAGCGGGAGGGACTACAATGAGCAGTTCTTC. Its translation: CAISESGSGRDYNEQFF.

Only a few counts were recorded for this clonotype. V and J are TRBV29-1 and TRBJ1-2, with D unresolved. CDR3 length: 13 amino acids. V lost 3 bases to trimming and J lost 7 bases, with 15 bases between them. In germline, CDR1 is SQVTM, CDR2 ANQGSEA. The CDR3 is CSVEEGEWSGYTF. The CDR3 DNA reads as TGCAGCGTTGAGGAGGGAGAGTGGTCTGGCTACACCTTC. The whole variable domain, remainder taken from reference TRBV29-1 and TRBJ1-2, is SAVISQKPSRDICQRGTSLTIQCQVDSQVTMMFWYRQQPGQSLTLIATANQGSEATYESGFVIDKFPISRPNLTFSTLTVSNMSPEDSSIYLCSVEEGEWSGYTFGSGTRLTVV.

Worth noting for this clonotype: One end of the junction does not line up with germline, which may come from a read error. The chain employs TRBV6-2 or TRBV6-3 and TRBJ2-3; tentatively, D is TRBD2 (5 bases). The CDR3 is 12 amino acids. Germline-derived CDR1 and CDR2 are MNHEY and SVGEGT. The CDR3 here is CASTPFGGTQYF. CDR3 coding DNA: TGCGCCAGCACCCCGTTCGGCGGGACGCAGTATTTT.

This clonotype was picked up a small number of times. The rearrangement joins TRBV5-5 to TRBJ1-1; D call uncertain. Trimming removed 1 base from V and 3 bases from J, with 4 bases in between. The germline V gene encodes CDR1 SGHKS and CDR2 YYEKEE (reference sequence). The CDR3 has 12 amino acids. This chain's CDR3 is CASSLQDTEAFF. The DNA of the CDR3 is TGTGCCAGCAGCTTGCAGGACACTGAAGCTTTCTTT.

The J gene is TRBJ1-1, the V gene TRBV7-9, with D uncertain. In germline, CDR1 is SEHNR, CDR2 FQNEAQ (reference sequence). The CDR3 covers 12 residues. V was shortened by 5 bases and J by 7 bases, with 11 bases between the two germline ends. The CDR3 region has the DNA TGTGCCAGCAGCCCTAGACCGCTTGAAGCTTTCTTT. Protein: CASSPRPLEAFF.

The V gene is TRBV7-2, the J gene TRBJ2-3; D unresolved. V lost 5 bases and J 2 bases, leaving 5 bases between the germline ends. Germline V gene sequence: CDR1 SGHTA, CDR2 FQGNSA. The CDR3 spans 12 residues. Written as DNA, the CDR3 is TGTGCCAGCAGCCAATACACAGATACGCAGTATTTT. It codes for CASSQYTDTQYF.

There are a few counts of this clonotype. The chain couples TRBV15 to TRBJ2-1; 8 nucleotides line up with TRBD1. Germline V gene sequence: CDR1 LNHNV, CDR2 YYDKDF (reference sequence). V shed 2 bases, J shed 4 bases, and the junction held 4 bases outside the gene matches. The CDR3 has 15 amino acids. Here the CDR3 reads CATSRPGQVYNEQFF. The CDR3 bases are TGTGCCACCAGCAGACCGGGACAGGTTTACAATGAGCAGTTCTTC.

The chain uses TRBV29-1 and TRBJ2-1, with D perhaps being TRBD1 or TRBD2 (5 bases each). Per the germline V gene, CDR1 is SQVTM and CDR2 is ANQGSEA. V was trimmed by 6 bases and J by 7 bases, leaving 16 bases between them. This CDR3 contains 13 residues. The CDR3 coding sequence is TGCAGCGTGGCCAGGGACGTATGGAATGAGCAGTTCTTC. Translating it yields CSVARDVWNEQFF.

This chain connects TRBV29-1 to TRBJ2-5; TRBD1 agrees at 10 bases. Per the germline V gene, CDR1 is SQVTM and CDR2 is ANQGSEA. With V trimmed by 4 bases and J by 3 bases, 2 bases remained unmatched. The CDR3 consists of 13 residues. The CDR3 sequence: CSVVGTGEETQYF. The CDR3 DNA reads TGCAGCGTTGTTGGGACAGGGGAAGAGACCCAGTACTTC.

This chain joins TRBV12-3 or TRBV12-4 and TRBJ1-5; 9 bases map to TRBD1. This CDR3 is built from 16 residues. J gave up 0 bases and V 6 bases, and 6 bases lay outside the gene matches. The CDR3 bases are TGTGCCAGCAGCGACAGGGGGGGTTATAGCAATCAGCCCCAGCATTTT. It codes for CASSDRGGYSNQPQHF.

The chain links TRBV6-2 or TRBV6-3 to TRBJ2-1, with 9 bases matching TRBD2. V was clipped by 4 bases and J by 7 bases; unmatched bases: 11. This CDR3 comprises 16 residues. Germline V gene data show CDR1 as MNHEY and CDR2 as SVGEGT. This CDR3 is CASSWRREGLHNEQFF. The CDR3, as DNA: TGTGCCAGCAGTTGGAGGCGGGAGGGCCTGCATAATGAGCAGTTCTTC.